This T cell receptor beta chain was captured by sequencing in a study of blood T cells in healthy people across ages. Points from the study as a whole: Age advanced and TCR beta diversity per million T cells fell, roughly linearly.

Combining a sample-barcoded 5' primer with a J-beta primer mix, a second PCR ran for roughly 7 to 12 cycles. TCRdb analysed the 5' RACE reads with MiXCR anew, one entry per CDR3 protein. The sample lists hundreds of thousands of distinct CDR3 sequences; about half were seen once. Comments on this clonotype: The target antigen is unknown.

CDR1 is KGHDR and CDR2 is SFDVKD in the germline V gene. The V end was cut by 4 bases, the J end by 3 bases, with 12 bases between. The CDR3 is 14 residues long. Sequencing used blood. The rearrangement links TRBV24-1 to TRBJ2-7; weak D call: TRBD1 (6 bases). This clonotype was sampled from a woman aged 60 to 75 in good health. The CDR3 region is CATSDPVGGYEQYF. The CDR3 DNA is TGTGCCACCAGTGACCCGGTAGGGGGCTACGAGCAGTACTTC.